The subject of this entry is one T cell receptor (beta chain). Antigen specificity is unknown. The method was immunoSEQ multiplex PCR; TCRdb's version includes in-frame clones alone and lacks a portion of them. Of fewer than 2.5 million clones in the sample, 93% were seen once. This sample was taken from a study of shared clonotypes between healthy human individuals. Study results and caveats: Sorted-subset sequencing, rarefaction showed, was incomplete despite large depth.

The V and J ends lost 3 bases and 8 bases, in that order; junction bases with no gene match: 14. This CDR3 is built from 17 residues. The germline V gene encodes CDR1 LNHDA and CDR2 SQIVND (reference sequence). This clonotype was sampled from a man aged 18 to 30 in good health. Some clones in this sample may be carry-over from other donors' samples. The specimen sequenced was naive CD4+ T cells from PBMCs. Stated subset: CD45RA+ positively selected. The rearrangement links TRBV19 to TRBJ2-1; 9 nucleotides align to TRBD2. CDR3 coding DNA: TGTGCCAGTAGTATGTTTTTCGCTAGCGGGATGTATTATGAGCAGTTCTTC. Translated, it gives CASSMFFASGMYYEQFF.